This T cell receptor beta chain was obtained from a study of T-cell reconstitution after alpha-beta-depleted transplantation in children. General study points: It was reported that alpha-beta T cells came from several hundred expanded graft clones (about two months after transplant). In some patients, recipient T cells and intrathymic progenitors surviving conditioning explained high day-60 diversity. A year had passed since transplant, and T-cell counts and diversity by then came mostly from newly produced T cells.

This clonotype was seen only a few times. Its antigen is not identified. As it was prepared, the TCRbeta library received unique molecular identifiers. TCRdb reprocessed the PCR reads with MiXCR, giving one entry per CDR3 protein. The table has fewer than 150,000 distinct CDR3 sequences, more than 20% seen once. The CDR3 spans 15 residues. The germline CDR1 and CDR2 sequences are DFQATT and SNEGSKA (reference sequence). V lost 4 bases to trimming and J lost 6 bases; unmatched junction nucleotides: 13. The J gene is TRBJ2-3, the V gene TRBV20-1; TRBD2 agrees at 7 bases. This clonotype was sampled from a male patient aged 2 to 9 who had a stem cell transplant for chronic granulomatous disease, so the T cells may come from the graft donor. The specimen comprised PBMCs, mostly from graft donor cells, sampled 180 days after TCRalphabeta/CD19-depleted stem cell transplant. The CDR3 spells CSATVETSKADTQYF. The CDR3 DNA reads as TGCAGTGCTACTGTGGAGACTAGCAAGGCGGATACGCAGTATTTT.